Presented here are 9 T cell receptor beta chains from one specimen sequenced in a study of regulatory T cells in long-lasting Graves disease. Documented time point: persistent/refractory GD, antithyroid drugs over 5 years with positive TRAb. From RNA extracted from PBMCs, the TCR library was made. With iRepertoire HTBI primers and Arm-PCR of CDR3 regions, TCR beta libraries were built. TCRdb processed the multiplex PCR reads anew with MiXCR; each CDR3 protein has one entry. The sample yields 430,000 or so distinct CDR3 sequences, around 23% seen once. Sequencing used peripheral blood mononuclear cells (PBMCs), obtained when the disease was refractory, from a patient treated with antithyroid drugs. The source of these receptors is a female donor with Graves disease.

The CDR3 DNA sequence: TGCGCCAGCAGCTTGGGCCCTAGCCTCTCCTACAATGAGCAGTTCTTC. It translates to CASSLGPSLSYNEQFF. This sequence joins TRBV5-1 and TRBJ2-1; D possibly corresponds to TRBD2 (5 bases). Germline values: CDR1 SGHRS, CDR2 YFSETQ. The V and J ends lost 0 bases and 0 bases respectively, with 10 bases between them. The CDR3 loop spans 16 amino acids.

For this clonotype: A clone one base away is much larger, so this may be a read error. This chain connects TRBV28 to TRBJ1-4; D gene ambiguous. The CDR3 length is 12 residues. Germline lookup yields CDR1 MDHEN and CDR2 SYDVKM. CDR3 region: CVSSPNREKLFF. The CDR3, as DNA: TGTGTCAGCAGTCCGAATAGGGAAAAACTGTTTTTT.

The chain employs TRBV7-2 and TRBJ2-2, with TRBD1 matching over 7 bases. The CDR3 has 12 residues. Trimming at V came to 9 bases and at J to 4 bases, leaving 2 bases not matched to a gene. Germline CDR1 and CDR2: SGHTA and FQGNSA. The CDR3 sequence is CARDRVTGELFF. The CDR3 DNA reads TGTGCCAGAGACAGGGTCACCGGGGAGCTGTTTTTT.

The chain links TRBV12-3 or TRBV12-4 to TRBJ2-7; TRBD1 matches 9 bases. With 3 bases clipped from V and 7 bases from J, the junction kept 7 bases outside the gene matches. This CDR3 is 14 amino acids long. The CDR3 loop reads CASSFPGTGREQYF. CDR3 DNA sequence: TGTGCCAGCAGTTTCCCCGGGACAGGGAGGGAGCAGTACTTC.

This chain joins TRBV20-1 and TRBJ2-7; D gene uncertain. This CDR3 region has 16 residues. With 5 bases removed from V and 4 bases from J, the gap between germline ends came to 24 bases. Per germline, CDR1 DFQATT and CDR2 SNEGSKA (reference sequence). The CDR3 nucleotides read TGCAGTGCTGGTCATTGGCCTTCGGGTAATGGTTACGAGCAGTACTTC. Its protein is CSAGHWPSGNGYEQYF.

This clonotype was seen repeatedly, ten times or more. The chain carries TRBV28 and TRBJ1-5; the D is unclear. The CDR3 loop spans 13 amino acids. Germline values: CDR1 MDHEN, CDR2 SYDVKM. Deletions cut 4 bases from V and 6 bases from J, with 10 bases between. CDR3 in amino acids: CASSYGSGQPQHF. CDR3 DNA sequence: TGTGCCAGCAGTTATGGGTCCGGTCAGCCCCAGCATTTT.

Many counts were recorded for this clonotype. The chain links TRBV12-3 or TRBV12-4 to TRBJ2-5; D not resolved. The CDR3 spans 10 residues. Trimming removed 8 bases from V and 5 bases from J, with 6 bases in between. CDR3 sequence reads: CASGLETQYF. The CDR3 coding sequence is TGTGCCAGCGGGCTGGAGACCCAGTACTTC.

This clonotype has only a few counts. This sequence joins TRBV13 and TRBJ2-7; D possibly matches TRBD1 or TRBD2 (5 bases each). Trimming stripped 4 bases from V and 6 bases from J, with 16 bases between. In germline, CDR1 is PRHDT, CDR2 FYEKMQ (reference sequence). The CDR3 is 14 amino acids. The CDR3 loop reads CASSSGRSLGEQYF. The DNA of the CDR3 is TGTGCCAGCAGCTCGGGACGGTCCCTCGGCGAGCAGTACTTC.

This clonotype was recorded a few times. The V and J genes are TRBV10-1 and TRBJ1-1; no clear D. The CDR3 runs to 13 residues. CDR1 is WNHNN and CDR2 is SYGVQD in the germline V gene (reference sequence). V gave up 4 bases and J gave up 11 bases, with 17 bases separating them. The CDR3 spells CASSAKEPGVAFF. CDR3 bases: TGCGCCAGCAGTGCGAAGGAGCCTGGTGTGGCTTTCTTT.